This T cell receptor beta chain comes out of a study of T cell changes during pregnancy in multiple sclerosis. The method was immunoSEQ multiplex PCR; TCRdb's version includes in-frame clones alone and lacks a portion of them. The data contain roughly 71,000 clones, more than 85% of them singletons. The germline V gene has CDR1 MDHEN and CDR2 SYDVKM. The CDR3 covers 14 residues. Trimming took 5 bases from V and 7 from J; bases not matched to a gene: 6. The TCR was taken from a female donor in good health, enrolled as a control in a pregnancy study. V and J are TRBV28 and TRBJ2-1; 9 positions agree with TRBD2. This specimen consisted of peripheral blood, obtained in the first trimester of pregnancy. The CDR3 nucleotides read TGTGCCAGCAGTCGACTAGCGGAATCTAATGAGCAGTTCTTC. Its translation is CASSRLAESNEQFF.